The 14 T cell receptor beta chains below come from one sample, sequenced in a study of blood T cell repertoires in COVID-19. This table comes from immunoSEQ multiplex PCR, and its TCRdb copy is limited to in-frame clones, with some not included. Of 200,000 to 250,000 clones listed, approximately 78% are singletons. The material sequenced was peripheral blood. These receptor sequences come from a woman in her seventies with COVID-19, enrolled during active disease.

V gene TRBV6-2 or TRBV6-3 combines with J gene TRBJ1-1, with D possibly TRBD1 on 6 matching bases. Per the germline V gene, CDR1 is MNHEY and CDR2 is SVGEGT. The CDR3 sequence is 14 residues long. Trimming took 3 bases from V and 1 from J, leaving 9 bases between them. The CDR3 protein is CASSYPTGNTEAFF. In nucleotides, the CDR3 is TGTGCCAGCAGTTATCCGACAGGGAACACTGAAGCTTTCTTT.

The CDR3 loop is CASSKEDMWGYTF. As DNA, the CDR3 is TGTGCCAGTAGTAAGGAGGATATGTGGGGCTACACCTTC. This chain uses TRBV19 with TRBJ1-2; no reliable D call. V was shortened by 4 bases and J by 8 bases, with 14 bases between the two germline ends. Germline-derived CDR1 and CDR2 are LNHDA and SQIVND (reference sequence). This CDR3 contains 13 residues.

This chain uses TRBV2 with TRBJ2-1; D is uncertain. V lost 5 bases to trimming and J lost 8 bases, with 16 bases between them. The CDR3 is 14 amino acids. The germline V gene has CDR1 SNHLY and CDR2 FYNNEI. The CDR3 bases are TGTGCCAGCAGTCGCACTACCGCGGTAGATGAGCAGTTCTTC. Its translation: CASSRTTAVDEQFF.

The chain recombines TRBV19 with TRBJ1-1; no firm D call. This CDR3 region has 13 residues. Per germline, CDR1 LNHDA and CDR2 SQIVND (reference sequence). Deletions cut 1 base from V and 2 bases from J, with 5 bases between. The CDR3 DNA reads as TGTGCCAGTAGTATAGGCAGTAACACTGAAGCTTTCTTT. Its translation: CASSIGSNTEAFF.

This chain connects TRBV30 to TRBJ2-2; TRBD1 agrees at 7 bases. The CDR3 totals 14 residues. With V trimmed by 0 bases and J by 5 bases, 3 bases remained unmatched. Germline loops: CDR1 GTSNPN, CDR2 SVGIG (reference sequence). CDR3 loop: CAWSVGTETGELFF. CDR3 bases: TGTGCCTGGAGTGTAGGGACAGAGACCGGGGAGCTGTTTTTT.

The V call is TRBV6-5, the J call TRBJ2-3; 7 bases align to TRBD1. CDR1 MNHEY and CDR2 SVGAGI come from the germline V gene. V lost 6 bases to trimming and J lost 3 bases; unmatched junction nucleotides: 9. This CDR3 has 15 amino acids. The DNA of the CDR3 is TGTGCCAGCAGCGCCGGGACAGTACAAACAGATACGCAGTATTTT. Translating gives CASSAGTVQTDTQYF.

The gene calls are TRBV5-1 and TRBJ1-1; D ambiguous. The CDR3 is made up of 17 amino acids. CDR1 SGHRS and CDR2 YFSETQ come from the germline V gene. The V end was cut by 0 bases, the J end by 3 bases, with 18 bases between. The CDR3 reads CASSLAVNGGMDTEAFF. The CDR3 DNA sequence: TGCGCCAGCAGCTTGGCAGTTAACGGAGGGATGGACACTGAAGCTTTCTTT.

CDR3 DNA sequence: TGTGCCAGTTCTCTACTAGCGGGCCGCTACAATGAGCAGTTCTTC. It yields the protein CASSLLAGRYNEQFF. The V call is TRBV19, the J call TRBJ2-1; 9 bases are a match to TRBD2. The CDR3 length is 15 residues. Germline trimming cut 8 bases from V and 3 bases from J; bases unmatched to any gene: 8. Germline CDR1 and CDR2: LNHDA and SQIVND (reference sequence).

Of note for this clone: One junction end does not reproduce the germline sequence, and a read error may be involved. This chain connects TRBV28 to TRBJ1-2, with D perhaps matching TRBD1 (6 bases). CDR1 MDHEN and CDR2 SYDVKM come from the germline V gene. The length of the CDR3 is 13 residues. CDR3 region: CASSLDRYYGYIF. The CDR3 DNA follows: TGTGCCAGCAGTTTGGACAGATACTATGGCTACATCTTC.

The genes are TRBV28 and TRBJ1-1; D perhaps matches TRBD1 (6 bases). In germline, CDR1 is MDHEN, CDR2 SYDVKM. The CDR3 is 14 residues long. The ends were cut back, 4 bases at V and 5 bases at J, with 14 bases in the middle. CDR3 sequence reads: CASSYGGLGTEAFF. CDR3 nucleotides: TGTGCCAGCAGTTATGGGGGCCTCGGGACTGAAGCTTTCTTT.

The rearrangement uses TRBV5-5 and TRBJ1-1; D remains ambiguous. CDR1 and CDR2 from the germline V gene are SGHKS and YYEKEE (reference sequence). Trimming left V 0 bases short and J 0 bases short, with 6 bases between. The CDR3 length is 14 residues. The CDR3 bases are TGTGCCAGCAGCTTGGAACATCTGAACACTGAAGCTTTCTTT. Translation gives CASSLEHLNTEAFF.

V usage is TRBV29-1 and J usage is TRBJ1-5, with D perhaps matching TRBD1 (6 bases). This CDR3 is 12 amino acids long. Germline V gives CDR1 SQVTM, CDR2 ANQGSEA. V was shortened by 4 bases and J by 4 bases, with 8 bases between the two germline ends. CDR3 in amino acids: CSVGQANQPQHF. The DNA for the CDR3 is TGCAGCGTTGGACAGGCAAATCAGCCCCAGCATTTT.

The chain joins TRBV28 to TRBJ1-1, with D possibly TRBD1 on 5 matching bases. The CDR3 covers 16 residues. Trimming took off 4 bases at V and 1 base at J, with 16 bases between the two ends. The germline CDR1 and CDR2 sequences are MDHEN and SYDVKM. CDR3 amino acids: CASSSPTWTPNTEAFF. DNA of the CDR3: TGTGCCAGCAGTTCCCCCACCTGGACACCGAACACTGAAGCTTTCTTT.

Of note for this clone: The sample contains more than one DNA sequence encoding this CDR3. The V gene is TRBV20-1, the J gene TRBJ1-1; 10 nucleotides line up with TRBD1. The CDR3 is 11 residues long. Trimming at V came to 6 bases and at J to 11 bases, leaving 6 bases not matched to a gene. Germline V gene sequence: CDR1 DFQATT, CDR2 SNEGSKA (reference sequence). CDR3 loop: CSATGQGEAFF. The CDR3 DNA reads as TGCAGTGCAACCGGACAGGGGGAGGCTTTCTTT.